The entry below describes one T cell receptor (beta chain). This entry is derived from a study of T cells in Graves' hyperthyroidism and ophthalmopathy. For the diagnoses, clinical symptoms, serum thyroxine and TRAb, thyroid ultrasound and orbital computed tomography were used. RNA transcripts served as the template for amplifying TCR beta CDR3 regions. The HTBI primer set was used in a first-round RT-PCR of the TCR CDR3. TCRdb processed the multiplex PCR reads anew with MiXCR; each CDR3 protein has one entry. The repertoire holds around 360,000 distinct CDR3 sequences, with approximately 14% as singletons. The germline gives CDR1 SEHNR, CDR2 FQNEAQ (reference sequence). The CDR3 length is 14 residues. The V and J ends lost 1 base and 3 bases respectively, with 7 bases between them.

This receptor was taken from a woman in her sixties with Graves' ophthalmopathy. The sequencing input was blood. This chain connects TRBV7-9 to TRBJ1-3; D is possibly TRBD1 (6 bases). The CDR3, as DNA: TGTGCCAGCAGCTTAGGGGGGCTTGGAAACACCATATATTTT. Translation: CASSLGGLGNTIYF.